The sequence of this T cell receptor beta chain was determined in a study of tumor-infiltrating lymphocytes in primary liver carcinoma. The CDR3 covers 12 residues. Trimming cost V 3 bases and J 6 bases, with 8 bases left between them. From germline, CDR1 is WSHSY and CDR2 SAAADI. Unsorted whole blood supplied the blood RNA, and germline DNA was isolated too. Roughly 3.9 milliliters of peripheral blood were drawn presurgically. Researchers generated TCR beta cDNA from about 460 ng of total RNA, relying on a constant-region primer. Researchers made the TCR beta libraries by running three nested multiplex PCR rounds with slightly modified ARM-PCR. Two initial PCR rounds of approximately 10 cycles each paired TRBV1-TRBV30 forward primers with a C-beta reverse primer. From the multiplex PCR reads, TCRdb called clonotypes with MiXCR, one entry per CDR3 protein. This table has approximately 320,000 distinct CDR3 sequences, roughly 60% appearing once.

The chain joins TRBV10-2 to TRBJ1-2; D gene unclear. What was sequenced was peripheral blood. The TCR originated in a woman younger than 45 with primary liver carcinoma and hepatitis B virus infection. The CDR3 loop reads CASSESGNGYTF. Here the CDR3 DNA reads TGCGCCAGCAGTGAAAGCGGAAATGGCTACACCTTC.